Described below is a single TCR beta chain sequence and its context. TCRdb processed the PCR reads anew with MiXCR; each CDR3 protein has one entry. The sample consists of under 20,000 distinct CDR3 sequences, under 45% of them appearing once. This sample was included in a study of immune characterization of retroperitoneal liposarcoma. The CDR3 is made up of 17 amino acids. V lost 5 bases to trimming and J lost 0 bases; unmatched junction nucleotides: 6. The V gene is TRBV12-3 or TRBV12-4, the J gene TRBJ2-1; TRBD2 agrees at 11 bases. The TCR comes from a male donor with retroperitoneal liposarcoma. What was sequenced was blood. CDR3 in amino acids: CASSPGLADSSYNEQFF. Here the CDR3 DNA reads TGTGCCAGCAGTCCGGGACTAGCGGATAGCTCCTACAATGAGCAGTTCTTC.